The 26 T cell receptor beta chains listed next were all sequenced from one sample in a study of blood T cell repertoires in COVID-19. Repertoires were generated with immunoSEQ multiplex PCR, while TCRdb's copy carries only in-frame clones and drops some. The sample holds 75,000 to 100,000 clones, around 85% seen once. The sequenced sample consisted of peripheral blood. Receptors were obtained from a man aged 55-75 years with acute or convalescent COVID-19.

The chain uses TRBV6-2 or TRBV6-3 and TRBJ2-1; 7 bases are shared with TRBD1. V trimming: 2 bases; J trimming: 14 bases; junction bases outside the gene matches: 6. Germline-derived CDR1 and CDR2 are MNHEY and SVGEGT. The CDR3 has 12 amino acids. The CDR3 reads CASSYKTGTEFF. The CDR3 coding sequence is TGTGCCAGCAGTTACAAAACCGGGACAGAGTTCTTC.

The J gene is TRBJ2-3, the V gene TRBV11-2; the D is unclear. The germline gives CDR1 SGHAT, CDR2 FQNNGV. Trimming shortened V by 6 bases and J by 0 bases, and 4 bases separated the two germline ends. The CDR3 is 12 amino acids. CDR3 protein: CASSRSTDTQYF. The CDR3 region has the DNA TGTGCCAGCAGTCGTAGCACAGATACGCAGTATTTT. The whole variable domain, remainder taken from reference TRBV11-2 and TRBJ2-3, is EAGVAQSPRYKIIEKRQSVAFWCNPISGHATLYWYQQILGQGPKLLIQFQNNGVVDDSQLPKDRFSAERLKGVDSTLKIQPAKLEDSAVYLCASSRSTDTQYFGPGTRLTVL.

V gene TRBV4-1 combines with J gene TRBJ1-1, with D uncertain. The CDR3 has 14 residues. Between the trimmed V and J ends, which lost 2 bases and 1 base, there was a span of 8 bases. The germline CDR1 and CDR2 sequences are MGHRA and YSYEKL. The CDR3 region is CASSQLTTNTEAFF. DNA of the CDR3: TGCGCCAGCAGCCAACTGACAACGAACACTGAAGCTTTCTTT.

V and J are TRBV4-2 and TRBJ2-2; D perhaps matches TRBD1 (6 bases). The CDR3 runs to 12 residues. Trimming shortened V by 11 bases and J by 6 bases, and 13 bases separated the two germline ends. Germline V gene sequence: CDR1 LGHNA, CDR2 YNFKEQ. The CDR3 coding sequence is TGTGCCGGTACAGGGAAAGCCGGGGAGCTGTTTTTT. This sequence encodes CAGTGKAGELFF.

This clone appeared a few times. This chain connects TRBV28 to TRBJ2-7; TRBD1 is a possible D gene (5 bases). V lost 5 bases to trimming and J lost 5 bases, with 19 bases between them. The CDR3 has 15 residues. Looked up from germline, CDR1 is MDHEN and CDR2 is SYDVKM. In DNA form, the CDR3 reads TGTGCCAGCAGTCCGCTGCTCAGGGCTATCCACGAGCAGTACTTC. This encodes CASSPLLRAIHEQYF.

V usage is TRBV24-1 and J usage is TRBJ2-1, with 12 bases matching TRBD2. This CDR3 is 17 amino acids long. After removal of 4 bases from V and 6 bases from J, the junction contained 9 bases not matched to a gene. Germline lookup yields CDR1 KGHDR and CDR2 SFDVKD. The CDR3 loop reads CATSDPLTSGRSNEQFF. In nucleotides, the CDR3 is TGTGCCACCAGTGACCCTCTGACTAGCGGGAGATCCAATGAGCAGTTCTTC.

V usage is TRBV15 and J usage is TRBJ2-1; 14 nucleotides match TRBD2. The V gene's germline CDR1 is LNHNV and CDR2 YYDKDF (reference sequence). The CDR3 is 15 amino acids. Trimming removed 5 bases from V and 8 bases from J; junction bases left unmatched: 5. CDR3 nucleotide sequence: TGTGCCACCAGCGGCGGGACTAGCGGGGGCTATGAGCAGTTCTTC. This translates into CATSGGTSGGYEQFF.

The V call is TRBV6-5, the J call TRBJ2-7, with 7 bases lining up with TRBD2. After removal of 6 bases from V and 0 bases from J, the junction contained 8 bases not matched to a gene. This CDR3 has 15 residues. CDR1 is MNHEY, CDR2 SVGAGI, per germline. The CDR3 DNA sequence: TGTGCCAGCAGATGGGGGGGGGTCAACTCCTACGAGCAGTACTTC. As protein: CASRWGGVNSYEQYF.

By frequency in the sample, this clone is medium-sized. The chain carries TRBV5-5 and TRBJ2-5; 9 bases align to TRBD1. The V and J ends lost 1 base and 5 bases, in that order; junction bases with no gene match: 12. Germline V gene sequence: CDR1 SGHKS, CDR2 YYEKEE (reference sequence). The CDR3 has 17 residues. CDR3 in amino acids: CASSLSTGGLRDETQYF. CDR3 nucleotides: TGTGCCAGCAGCTTGAGTACAGGGGGCTTGAGAGATGAGACCCAGTACTTC.

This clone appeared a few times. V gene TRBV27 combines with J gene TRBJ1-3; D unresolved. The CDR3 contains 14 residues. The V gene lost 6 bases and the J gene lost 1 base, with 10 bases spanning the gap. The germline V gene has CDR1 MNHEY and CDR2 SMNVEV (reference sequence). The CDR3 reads CASREGVSGNTIYF. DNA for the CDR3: TGTGCCAGCAGGGAAGGAGTATCTGGAAACACCATATATTTT.

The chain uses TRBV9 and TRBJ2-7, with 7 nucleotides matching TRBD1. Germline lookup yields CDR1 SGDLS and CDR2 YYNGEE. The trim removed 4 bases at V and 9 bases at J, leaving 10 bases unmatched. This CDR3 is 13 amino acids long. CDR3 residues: CASSTRQGSAQYF. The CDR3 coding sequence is TGTGCCAGCAGCACCCGACAGGGCTCCGCGCAGTACTTC.

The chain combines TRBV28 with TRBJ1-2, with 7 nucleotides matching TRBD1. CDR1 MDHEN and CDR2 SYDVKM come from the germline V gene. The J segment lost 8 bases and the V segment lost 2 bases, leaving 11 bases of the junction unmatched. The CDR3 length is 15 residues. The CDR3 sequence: CASSLTAGTAVGYTF. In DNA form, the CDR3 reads TGTGCCAGCAGTTTAACGGCCGGGACAGCTGTCGGCTACACCTTC.

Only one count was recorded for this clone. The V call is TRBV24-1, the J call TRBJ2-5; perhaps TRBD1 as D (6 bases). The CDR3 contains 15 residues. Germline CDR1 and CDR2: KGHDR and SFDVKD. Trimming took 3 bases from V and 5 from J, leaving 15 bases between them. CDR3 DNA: TGTGCCACCAGTGATCCCCACAGGGAGCGGGAGACCCAGTACTTC. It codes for CATSDPHRERETQYF.

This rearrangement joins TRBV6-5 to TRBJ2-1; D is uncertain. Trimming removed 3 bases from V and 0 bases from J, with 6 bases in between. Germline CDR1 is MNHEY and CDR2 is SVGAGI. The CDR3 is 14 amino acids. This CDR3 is CASSYSSSYNEQFF. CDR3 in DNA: TGTGCCAGCAGTTATTCCAGCTCCTACAATGAGCAGTTCTTC.

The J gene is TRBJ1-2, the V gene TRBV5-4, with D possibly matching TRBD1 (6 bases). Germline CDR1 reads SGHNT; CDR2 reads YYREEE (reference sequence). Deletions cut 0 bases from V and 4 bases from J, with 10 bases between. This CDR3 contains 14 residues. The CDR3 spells CASSLGQEFYGYTF. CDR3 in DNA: TGTGCCAGCAGCTTGGGACAGGAATTCTATGGCTACACCTTC.

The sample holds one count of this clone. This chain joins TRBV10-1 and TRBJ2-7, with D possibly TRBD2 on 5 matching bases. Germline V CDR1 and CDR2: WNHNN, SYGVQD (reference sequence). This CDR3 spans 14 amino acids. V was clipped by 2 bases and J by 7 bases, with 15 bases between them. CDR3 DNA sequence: TGCGCCAGCAGTGAGCCGGGAACCCTGGGGGAGCAGTACTTC. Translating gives CASSEPGTLGEQYF.

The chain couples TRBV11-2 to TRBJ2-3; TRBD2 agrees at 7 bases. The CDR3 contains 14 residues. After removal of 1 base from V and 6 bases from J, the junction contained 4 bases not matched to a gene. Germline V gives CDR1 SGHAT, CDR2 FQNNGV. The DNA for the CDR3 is TGTGCCAGCAGCTTAGTTGGGGGGGGTGATACGCAGTATTTT. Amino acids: CASSLVGGGDTQYF.

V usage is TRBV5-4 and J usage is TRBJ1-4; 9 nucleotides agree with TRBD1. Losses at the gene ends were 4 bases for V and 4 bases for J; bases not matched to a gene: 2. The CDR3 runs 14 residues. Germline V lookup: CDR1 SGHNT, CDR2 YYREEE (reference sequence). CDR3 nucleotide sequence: TGTGCCAGCAGCCAGGACAGGGGTAATGAAAAACTGTTTTTT. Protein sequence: CASSQDRGNEKLFF.

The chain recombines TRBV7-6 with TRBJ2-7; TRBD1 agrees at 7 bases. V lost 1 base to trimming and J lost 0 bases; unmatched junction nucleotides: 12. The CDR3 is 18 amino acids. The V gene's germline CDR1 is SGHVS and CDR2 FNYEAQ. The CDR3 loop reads CASSLERQGRFSSYEQYF. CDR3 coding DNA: TGTGCCAGCAGCTTAGAACGACAGGGCCGTTTCTCCTCCTACGAGCAGTACTTC.

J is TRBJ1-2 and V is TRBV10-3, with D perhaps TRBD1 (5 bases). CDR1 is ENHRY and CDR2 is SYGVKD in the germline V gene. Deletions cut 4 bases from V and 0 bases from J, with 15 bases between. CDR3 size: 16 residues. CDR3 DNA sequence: TGTGCCATCAGTGCGTCGGGTCAGGGAACTAACTATGGCTACACCTTC. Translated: CAISASGQGTNYGYTF.

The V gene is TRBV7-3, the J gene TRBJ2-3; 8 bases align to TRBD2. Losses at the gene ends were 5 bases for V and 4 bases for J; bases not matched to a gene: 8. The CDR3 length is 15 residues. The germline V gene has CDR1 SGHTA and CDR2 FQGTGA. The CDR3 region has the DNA TGTGCCAGCAGCCACGGGAGGGCCGGGGCAGATACGCAGTATTTT. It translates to CASSHGRAGADTQYF.

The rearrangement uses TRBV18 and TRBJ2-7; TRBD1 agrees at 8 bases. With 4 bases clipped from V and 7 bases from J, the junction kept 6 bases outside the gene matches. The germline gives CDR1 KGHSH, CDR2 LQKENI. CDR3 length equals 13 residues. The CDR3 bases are TGTGCCAGCTCACACGGGACAGGCCGAGAGCAGTACTTC. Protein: CASSHGTGREQYF.

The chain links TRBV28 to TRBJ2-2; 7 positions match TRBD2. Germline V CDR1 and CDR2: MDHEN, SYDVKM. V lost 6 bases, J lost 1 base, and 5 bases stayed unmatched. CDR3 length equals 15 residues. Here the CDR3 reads CASSPGTMNTGELFF. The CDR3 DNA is TGTGCCAGCAGCCCCGGGACTATGAACACCGGGGAGCTGTTTTTT.

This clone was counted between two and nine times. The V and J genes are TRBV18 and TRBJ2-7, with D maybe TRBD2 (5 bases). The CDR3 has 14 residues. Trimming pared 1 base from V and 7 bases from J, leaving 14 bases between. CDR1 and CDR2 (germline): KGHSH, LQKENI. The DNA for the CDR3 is TGTGCCAGCTCACCACAGGATGGGAGAAGGGAGCAGTACTTC. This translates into CASSPQDGRREQYF.

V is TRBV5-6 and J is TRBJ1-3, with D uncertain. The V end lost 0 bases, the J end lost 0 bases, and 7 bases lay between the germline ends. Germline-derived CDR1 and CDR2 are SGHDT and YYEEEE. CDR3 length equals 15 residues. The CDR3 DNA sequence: TGTGCCAGCAGCTTGGTAGTCCGCTCTGGAAACACCATATATTTT. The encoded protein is CASSLVVRSGNTIYF.

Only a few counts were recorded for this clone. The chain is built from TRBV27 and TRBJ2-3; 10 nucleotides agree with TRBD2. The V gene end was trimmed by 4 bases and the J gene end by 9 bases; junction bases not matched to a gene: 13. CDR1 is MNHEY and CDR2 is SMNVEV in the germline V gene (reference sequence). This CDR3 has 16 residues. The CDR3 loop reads CASSSLASGREGTQYF. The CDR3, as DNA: TGTGCCAGCAGTTCCCTGGCCAGCGGGAGGGAAGGGACGCAGTATTTT.